The sample holds a few counts of the clone carrying this T cell receptor beta chain. The data were taken from a study of blood T cells in healthy people across ages. For the second PCR, which ran for 7 to 11 cycles, a sample-barcoded 5' primer and a J-beta primer mix were used. CDR3-containing paired-end reads numbered at least 2.5 million in each sample. Each CDR3 protein is one row after TCRdb ran MiXCR on the 5' RACE reads. The sample lists 800,000 to 900,000 distinct CDR3 sequences, less than 80% occurring once. Whenever a sample was processed, at least 7 million PBMCs were isolated. CDR1 MGHDK and CDR2 SYGVNS come from the germline V gene. CDR3 length: 14 amino acids.

The sequenced material came from blood. The TCR originated in a man aged 25-45 years in good health. The chain uses TRBV25-1 and TRBJ2-4, with 10 bases that match TRBD1. The J call may be wrong; the DNA end is better matched by TRBJ2-7. The CDR3 nucleotides read TGTGCCAGCAGTGAAGGGACAGGGGTCTACGAGCAGTACTTC. Translating gives CASSEGTGVYEQYF.